The table lists the clone carrying this T cell receptor beta chain with many counts. Its matching antigen is unknown. Extraction of PBMCs used roughly 9.3 ml of fresh peripheral blood. Amplified TCR beta CDR3 regions derived from RNA transcripts. The HTBI primer set served for first-round RT-PCR of the TCR CDR3. TCRdb ran MiXCR on the multiplex PCR reads and lists one entry per CDR3 protein. This sample has nearly 250,000 distinct CDR3 sequences, with approximately 24% found just once. This specimen comes from a study of T cells in Graves' hyperthyroidism and ophthalmopathy. Study outcomes and limitations: Model-based prediction identified ophthalmopathy a median about 6 months prior to its onset. Ophthalmopathy was distinguished from stable hyperthyroidism by 13 V-J signatures.

Between the trimmed V and J ends, which lost 2 bases and 2 bases, there was a span of 7 bases. The germline CDR1 and CDR2 sequences are MNHEY and SMNVEV (reference sequence). The CDR3 loop spans 13 amino acids. The receptor was isolated from a woman between 40 and 55 years old with Graves' ophthalmopathy. The gene calls are TRBV27 and TRBJ2-7; D might be TRBD1 (5 bases). The sample was blood. The CDR3 bases are TGTGCCAGCAGTTTAACCAGGGCCTACGAGCAGTACTTC. Translation gives CASSLTRAYEQYF.